This T cell receptor (beta chain) emerged from a study of shared clonotypes between healthy human individuals. In the study overall: Per donor, three plates held CD4 naive cells, three held CD4 memory, two held CD8 naive and one held CD8 memory.

V dropped 4 bases and J dropped 5 bases, with 10 bases sitting between them. Germline CDR1 SNHLY, CDR2 FYNNEI. There are 13 residues in the CDR3. Study-wide points: Sorted-subset sequencing was shown by rarefaction to be incomplete despite large depth. There were few donors, and this limited the genetic and exposure-history diversity represented. The study found lower generation probabilities in non-shared clonotypes than in those shared by all four donors.

Using immunoSEQ multiplex PCR, the repertoire was profiled, and TCRdb retains in-frame clones only, with some absent. The table includes under 2,000,000 clones, over 85% detected once. Comments on this clone: Its target is unknown.

Naive CD8 isolation took CD45RO-negative cells positively selected for CCR7 and excluded terminally differentiated effector memory CD45RA+ cells. The source of this sequence is a man aged 18 to 29 in good health. The sequencing input was naive CD8+ T cells sorted from blood. This rearrangement joins TRBV2 to TRBJ2-3; D unclear. CDR3 nucleotide sequence: TGTGCCAGCAGTGTAGGGATAGGAGATACGCAGTATTTT. Its translation is CASSVGIGDTQYF.